These T cell receptor beta chains were read from a single sample in a study of identifying expanded T cells in peripheral blood. Method: immunoSEQ multiplex PCR; TCRdb's copy keeps in-frame clones and lacks some. The repertoire holds some 78,000 clones, with roughly 91% as singletons. The specimen sequenced was blood. Receptors were obtained from a person aged 18 to 70 in good health. Each CDR3 is given with its conserved first and last residue. D genes are given only for firm matches. Rows may omit the clone size; those that give it use once, few, many or a size class.

TRBJ1-3 TRBV28 12 few NA CASTRSGNTIYF TGTGCCAGCACGCGCTCTGGAAACACCATATATTTT
TRBJ1-1 TRBV9 14 NA NA CASSPQTGNTEAFF TGTGCCAGCAGCCCACAGACTGGGAACACTGAAGCTTTCTTT
TRBJ2-1 TRBV6-5 15 NA NA CASRLMEGAYNEQFF TGTGCCAGCAGATTGATGGAAGGGGCCTACAATGAGCAGTTCTTC
TRBJ2-7 TRBV4-3 16 NA TRBD1 CASSQGLRDRAYEQYF TGCGCCAGCAGCCAAGGGCTCCGGGACAGAGCCTACGAGCAGTACTTC
TRBJ1-6 TRBV5-4 16 NA NA CASSSPREGLGSPLHF TGTGCCAGCAGCTCCCCCCGGGAGGGGTTGGGTTCACCCCTCCACTTT
TRBJ2-5 TRBV10-3 15 NA NA CAISGSAGEKETQYF TGTGCCATCAGTGGGAGCGCAGGGGAGAAAGAGACCCAGTACTTC
TRBJ1-1 TRBV6-5 14 NA NA CASTLAGPFTEAFF TGTGCCAGCACCCTCGCAGGACCGTTCACTGAAGCTTTCTTT
TRBJ2-7 TRBV4-1 13 NA NA CASSQDIEAKQYF TGCGCCAGCAGCCAAGATATAGAGGCCAAGCAGTACTTC
TRBJ2-1 TRBV4-2 14 NA NA CASSQEADGNEQFF TGTGCCAGCAGCCAAGAGGCGGACGGAAATGAGCAGTTCTTC
TRBJ2-1 TRBV5-6 14 NA TRBD2 CASSPTGGFSEQFF TGTGCCAGCAGCCCGACGGGAGGGTTCAGCGAGCAGTTCTTC
TRBJ1-2 TRBV2 11 once NA CASSEGYGYTF TGTGCCAGCAGTGAGGGCTATGGCTACACCTTC
TRBJ2-1 TRBV7-9 15 NA NA CASSRGASSYNEQFF TGTGCCAGCAGCCGGGGGGCGAGCTCCTACAATGAGCAGTTCTTC
TRBJ2-7 TRBV28 14 NA TRBD1 CASSLRTGVNEQYF TGTGCCAGCAGTCTAAGGACAGGGGTAAACGAGCAGTACTTC
TRBJ1-5 TRBV4-3 15 NA NA CASSQDGQGYQPQHF TGCGCCAGCAGCCAAGATGGGCAGGGGTATCAGCCCCAGCATTTT
TRBJ1-3 TRBV27 14 NA NA CASRSSGLRNTIYF TGTGCCAGCAGATCCTCGGGTCTTCGAAACACCATATATTTT
TRBJ2-2 TRBV5-6 19 few TRBD2 CASSPHGGGPLRDTGELFF TGTGCCAGCAGCCCTCATGGGGGAGGGCCGTTGCGGGACACCGGGGAGCTGTTTTTT